This T cell receptor (beta chain) is drawn from a study of OX40 agonist ivuxolimab in advanced cancers. Method: immunoSEQ multiplex PCR; TCRdb's copy keeps in-frame clones and lacks some. The repertoire consists of 72,000 or so clones, with 80% occurring once and the leading ten covering more than 1%. Study observations and caveats: CD8+ T cells showed, on average, more clonal expansion than CD4+ cells. Also present in some nonresponders was a low level of normalized T-cell clonal expansion. CD4+ and CD8+ blood T cells expanded clonally by week 6 at 0.1 to 3.0 mg/kg.

Points on this clone: As yet, its antigen is unknown.

V was clipped by 4 bases and J by 6 bases, with 9 bases between them. CDR3 length: 13 residues. CDR1 is LGHNA, CDR2 YSLEER, per germline. The chain combines TRBV4-3 with TRBJ2-2; D may correspond to TRBD1 or TRBD2 (5 bases each). The sequences come from CD4+ or CD8+ T cells sorted from blood, collected in a trial of the OX40 agonist ivuxolimab. This clonotype was obtained from an adult with an advanced solid tumor such as melanoma, head and neck, liver or kidney cancer. The CDR3 coding sequence is TGCGCCAGCAGCCTTCGGGGCGCCGGGGAGCTGTTTTTT. Residues: CASSLRGAGELFF.